One T cell receptor (beta chain) is described in this entry. This record comes from a study of cytomegalovirus exposure and HLA in healthy donors. Looked up from germline, CDR1 is SEHNR and CDR2 is FQNEAQ (reference sequence). V lost 9 bases, J lost 0 bases, and 8 bases lay in between. CDR3 length: 13 residues. With 60 Vbeta and 13 Jbeta primers, the PCR was carried out. Some clones are missing from TCRdb's copy, which holds only in-frame ones; the method was immunoSEQ multiplex PCR. Of under 200,000 clones in the sample, 81% were seen once. The sequence was collected from a man aged 35-49 years in good health and CMV-seropositive. The sample consisted of PBMCs. The gene calls are TRBV7-9 and TRBJ2-2, with a possible D match to TRBD2 (6 bases). CDR3 bases: TGTGCCAGGGGACTTTCGAACACCGGGGAGCTGTTTTTT. The encoded protein is CARGLSNTGELFF. Using reference TRBV7-9 and TRBJ2-2 for the parts outside the CDR3, the full variable domain is DTGVSQNPRHKITKRGQNVTFRCDPISEHNRLYWYRQTLGQGPEFLTYFQNEAQLEKSRLLSDRFSAERPKGSFSTLEIQRTEQGDSAMYLCARGLSNTGELFFGEGSRLTVL.